This record concerns one T cell receptor beta chain sequence. The entry originates in a study of cytotoxic CD8 clonotypes in ibrutinib-treated CLL. Assay: immunoSEQ multiplex PCR; the TCRdb copy retains only in-frame clones and omits some. The sample carries about 9,400 clones, 61% recorded once. CDR3 length equals 17 residues. CDR1 and CDR2 (germline): SNHLY, FYNNEI. V was cut by 4 bases and J by 2 bases, with 20 bases left in between. V usage is TRBV2 and J usage is TRBJ1-1; D is unclear. This receptor was obtained from a human donor with chronic lymphocytic leukemia. Sequenced here: PBMCs, sampled before ibrutinib treatment. The CDR3 bases are TGTGCCAGCAGTGGACGGCTCGCGCGGGTATTAAACACTGAAGCTTTCTTT. Residues: CASSGRLARVLNTEAFF.